This T cell receptor beta chain was found in a study of CD8 T cells in Susac syndrome. The table lists this clonotype with a few counts. The antigen is undetermined. When the RNA was reverse transcribed, random hexamers were used with an input of about 0.5 to 1 ug. Multiplex PCR with immunoSEQ amplified the TCR beta CDR3 across 54 Vbeta and 13 Jbeta. TCRdb re-analysed the immunoSEQ multiplex PCR reads in MiXCR, keeping a single row per CDR3 protein. This table has roughly 110,000 distinct CDR3 sequences, around 93% appearing once. V lost 0 bases to trimming and J lost 3 bases, with 18 bases between them. The CDR3 is made up of 17 amino acids. Germline CDR1 is MNHEY and CDR2 is SVGEGT. The study's findings and limits: The study recognized that the number of individuals in its TCR sequencing and HLA analysis was relatively small.

Sequencing used CD8+ T cells from PBMCs. The sequence came from a human donor in good health. The rearrangement joins TRBV6-2 or TRBV6-3 to TRBJ2-7; D gene uncertain. CDR3 bases: TGTGCCAGCAGTTACTCTAATCTGCCGCACTCCATCTACGAGCAGTACTTC. This gives the protein CASSYSNLPHSIYEQYF.